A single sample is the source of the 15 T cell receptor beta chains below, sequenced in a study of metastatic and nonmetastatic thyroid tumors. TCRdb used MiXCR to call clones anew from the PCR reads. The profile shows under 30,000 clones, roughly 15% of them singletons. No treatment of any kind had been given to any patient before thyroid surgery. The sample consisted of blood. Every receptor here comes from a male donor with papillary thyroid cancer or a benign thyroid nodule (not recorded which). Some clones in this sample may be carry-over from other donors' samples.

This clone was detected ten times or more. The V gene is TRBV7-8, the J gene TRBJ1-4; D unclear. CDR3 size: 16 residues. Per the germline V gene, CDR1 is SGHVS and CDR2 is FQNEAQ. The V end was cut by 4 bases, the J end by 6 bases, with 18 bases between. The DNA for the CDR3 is TGTGCCAGCAGCTCATTTCCCCGGGCCCGGCATGAAAAACTGTTTTTT. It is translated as CASSSFPRARHEKLFF. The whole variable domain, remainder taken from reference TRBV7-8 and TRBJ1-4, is GAGVSQSPRYKVAKRGQDVALRCDPISGHVSLFWYQQALGQGPEFLTYFQNEAQLDKSGLPSDRFFAERPEGSVSTLKIQRTQQEDSAVYLCASSSFPRARHEKLFFGSGTQLSVL.

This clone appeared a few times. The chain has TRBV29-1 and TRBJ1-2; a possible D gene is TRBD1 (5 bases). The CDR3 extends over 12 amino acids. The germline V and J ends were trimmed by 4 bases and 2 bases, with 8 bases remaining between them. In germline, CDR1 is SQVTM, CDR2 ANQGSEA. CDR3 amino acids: CSVGQSNYGYTF. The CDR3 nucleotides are TGCAGCGTTGGACAGTCGAACTATGGCTACACCTTC.

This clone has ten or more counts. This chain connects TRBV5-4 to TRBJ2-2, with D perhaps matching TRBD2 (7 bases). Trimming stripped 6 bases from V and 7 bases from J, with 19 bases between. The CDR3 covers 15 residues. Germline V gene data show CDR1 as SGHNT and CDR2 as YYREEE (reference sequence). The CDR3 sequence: CASTQGQGGIGELFF. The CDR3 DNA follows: TGTGCCAGCACCCAGGGGCAGGGAGGGATCGGGGAGCTGTTTTTT.

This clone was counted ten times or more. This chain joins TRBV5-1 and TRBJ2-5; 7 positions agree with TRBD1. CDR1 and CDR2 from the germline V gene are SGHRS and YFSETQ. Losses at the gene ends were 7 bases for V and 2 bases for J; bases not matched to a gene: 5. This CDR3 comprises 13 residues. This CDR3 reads CASGWDRQETQYF. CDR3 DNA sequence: TGCGCCAGCGGTTGGGACAGACAAGAGACCCAGTACTTC.

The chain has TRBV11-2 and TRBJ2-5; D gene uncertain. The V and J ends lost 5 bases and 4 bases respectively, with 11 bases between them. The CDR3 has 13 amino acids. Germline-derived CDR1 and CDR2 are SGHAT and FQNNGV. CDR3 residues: CASSPRMGETQYF. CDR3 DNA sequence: TGTGCCAGCAGCCCGCGAATGGGAGAGACCCAGTACTTC.

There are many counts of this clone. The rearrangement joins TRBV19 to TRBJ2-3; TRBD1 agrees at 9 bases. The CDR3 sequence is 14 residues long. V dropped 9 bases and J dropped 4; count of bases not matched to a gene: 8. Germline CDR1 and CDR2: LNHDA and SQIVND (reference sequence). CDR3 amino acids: CASLQGALADTQYF. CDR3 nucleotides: TGTGCCAGCCTACAGGGGGCATTGGCAGATACGCAGTATTTT.

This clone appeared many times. The CDR3 coding sequence is TGTGCCAGCAGCTTAGACCTAGTAGTTTCGTACGAGCAGTACTTC. Protein product: CASSLDLVVSYEQYF. The rearrangement uses TRBV7-8 and TRBJ2-7; D is unclear. CDR1 and CDR2 (germline): SGHVS, FQNEAQ. The ends were cut back, 1 base at V and 4 bases at J, with 14 bases in the middle. The CDR3 covers 15 residues.

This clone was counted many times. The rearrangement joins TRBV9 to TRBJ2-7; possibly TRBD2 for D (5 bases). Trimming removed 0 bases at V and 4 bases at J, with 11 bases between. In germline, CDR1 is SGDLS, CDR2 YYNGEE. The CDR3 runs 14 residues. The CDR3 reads CASSVGGSTYEQYF. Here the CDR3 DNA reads TGTGCCAGCAGCGTAGGAGGGAGTACATACGAGCAGTACTTC.

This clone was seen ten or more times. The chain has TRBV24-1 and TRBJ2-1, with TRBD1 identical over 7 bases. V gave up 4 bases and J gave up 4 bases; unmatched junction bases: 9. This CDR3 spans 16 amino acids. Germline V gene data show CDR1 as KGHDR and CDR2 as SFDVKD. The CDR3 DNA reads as TGTGCCACCAGTGACCGCCGGGACAGCGCTTACAATGAGCAGTTCTTC. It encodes CATSDRRDSAYNEQFF.

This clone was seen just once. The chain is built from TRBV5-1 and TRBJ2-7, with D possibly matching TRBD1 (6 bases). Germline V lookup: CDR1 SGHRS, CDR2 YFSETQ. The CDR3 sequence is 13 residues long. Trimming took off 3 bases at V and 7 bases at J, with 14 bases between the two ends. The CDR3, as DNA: TGCGCCAGCAGCTCCCGACAGGTATGTGAGCAGTACTTC. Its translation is CASSSRQVCEQYF.

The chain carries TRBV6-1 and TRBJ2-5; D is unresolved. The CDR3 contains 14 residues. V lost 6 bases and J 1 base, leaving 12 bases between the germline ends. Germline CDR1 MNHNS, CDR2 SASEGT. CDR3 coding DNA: TGTGCCAGCAGGGTGTCCCGGGTCCAAGAGACCCAGTACTTC. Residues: CASRVSRVQETQYF.

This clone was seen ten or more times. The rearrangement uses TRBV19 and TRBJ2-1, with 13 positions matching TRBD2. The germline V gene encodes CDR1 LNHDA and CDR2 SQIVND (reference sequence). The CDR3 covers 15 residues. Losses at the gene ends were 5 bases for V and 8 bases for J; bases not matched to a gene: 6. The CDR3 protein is CASSSGLAGDDEQFF. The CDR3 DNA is TGTGCCAGTAGTTCCGGACTAGCGGGAGATGATGAGCAGTTCTTC.

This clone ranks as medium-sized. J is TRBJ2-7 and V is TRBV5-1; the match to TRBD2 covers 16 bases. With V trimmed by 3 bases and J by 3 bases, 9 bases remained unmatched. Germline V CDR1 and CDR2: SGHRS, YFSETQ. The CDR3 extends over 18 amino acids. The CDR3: CASSWGGLAGGDNYEQYF. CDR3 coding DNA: TGCGCCAGCAGCTGGGGGGGACTAGCGGGAGGGGATAACTACGAGCAGTACTTC. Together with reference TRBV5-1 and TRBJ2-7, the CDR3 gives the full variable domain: KAGVTQTPRYLIKTRGQQVTLSCSPISGHRSVSWYQQTPGQGLQFLFEYFSETQRNKGNFPGRFSGRQFSNSRSEMNVSTLELGDSALYLCASSWGGLAGGDNYEQYFGPGTRLTVT.

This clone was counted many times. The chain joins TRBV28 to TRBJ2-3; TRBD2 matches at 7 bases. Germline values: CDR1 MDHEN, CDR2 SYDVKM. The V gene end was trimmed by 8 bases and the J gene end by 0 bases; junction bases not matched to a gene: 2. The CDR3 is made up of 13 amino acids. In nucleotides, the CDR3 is TGTGCCAGCTCGGGAGGCAGCACAGATACGCAGTATTTT. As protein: CASSGGSTDTQYF.

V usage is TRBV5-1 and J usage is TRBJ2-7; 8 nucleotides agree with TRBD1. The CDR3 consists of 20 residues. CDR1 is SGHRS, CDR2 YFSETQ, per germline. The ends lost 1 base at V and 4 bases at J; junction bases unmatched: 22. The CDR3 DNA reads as TGCGCCAGCAGCTTGCGGGGTAAGAGGGCAGGGGGCCAATCTGGGTACGAGCAGTACTTC. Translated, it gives CASSLRGKRAGGQSGYEQYF.